Sequencing of this T cell receptor beta chain was carried out in a study of T-cell reconstitution after alpha-beta-depleted transplantation in children. As it was prepared, the TCRbeta library received unique molecular identifiers. One entry per CDR3 protein, called by TCRdb with MiXCR from the PCR reads. This table has around 480,000 distinct CDR3 sequences, approximately 32% appearing once. The CDR3 extends over 15 amino acids. Unmatched junction bases numbered 1, after V lost 2 bases and J lost 2 bases. Germline CDR1 is MNHEY and CDR2 is SVGAGI. The sequence came from a human donor who donated a stem cell graft to a child with aplastic anemia. The rearrangement links TRBV6-5 to TRBJ2-5; 11 bases are shared with TRBD1. The specimen was PBMCs from the stem cell graft donor, collected from the stem cell graft. CDR3 sequence reads: CASSYGTGGQETQYF. As DNA, the CDR3 is TGTGCCAGCAGTTACGGGACAGGGGGTCAAGAGACCCAGTACTTC.